This TCR beta chain is from a study of Graves' ophthalmopathy and Graves' hyperthyroidism. Across the study: Peripheral blood samples were taken at initial diagnosis, before any treatment. The study's findings and limits: The 13-signature model separated ophthalmopathy from stable hyperthyroidism at around 88% sensitivity and about 81% specificity. Among expanded thyroid clonotypes above 0.001 frequency, most also occurred in blood.

On this clonotype itself: No antigen is known for it.

Ophthalmopathy-affected donors exhibited moderate-to-severe activity, CAS ≥3, NOSPECS ≥4, and duration under 3 months. Trimming stripped 2 bases from V and 9 bases from J, with 14 bases between. The CDR3 has 15 amino acids. Germline V gene data show CDR1 as LNHDA and CDR2 as SQIVND (reference sequence). Researchers took RNA transcripts and amplified TCR beta CDR3 regions from them. The first round was an RT-PCR with HTBI primers, and the second round was a multiplex PCR. TCRdb re-analysed the multiplex PCR reads in MiXCR, keeping a single row per CDR3 protein. The table records 660,000 or so distinct CDR3 sequences, over 40% of them present only once.

Sample: peripheral blood. This receptor was identified in an adult man with Graves' ophthalmopathy. The chain couples TRBV19 to TRBJ1-6; D call uncertain. DNA of the CDR3: TGTGCCAGTAGTATAAACTTCGCCTATGGTTCACCCCTCCACTTT. This encodes CASSINFAYGSPLHF. The full variable domain, its missing parts supplied by reference TRBV19 and TRBJ1-6, is DGGITQSPKYLFRKEGQNVTLSCEQNLNHDAMYWYRQDPGQGLRLIYYSQIVNDFQKGDIAEGYSVSREKKESFPLTVTSAQKNPTAFYLCASSINFAYGSPLHFGNGTRLTVT.